This TCR beta chain derives from a study of blood T cell repertoires in COVID-19. Study-level information: COVID-19 samples from acute and convalescent phases originated in the United States, Italy and Spain. The cDNA or gDNA used as material had been derived from T cells, B-cell-depleted T cells, or PBMCs.

Original data processing: It was from reference gene primer amplification that nucleated cell counts were estimated. Repertoires were generated with immunoSEQ multiplex PCR, while TCRdb's copy carries only in-frame clones and drops some. For V, J and clone size, that table is used; D and trimming come from the DNA. The sample holds over 150,000 clones; 80% to 90% are singletons and the top ten take 8.3%. CDR1 and CDR2 (germline): SGHDN, FVKESK. The CDR3 is made up of 13 amino acids. Trimming shortened V by 4 bases and J by 4 bases, and 11 bases separated the two germline ends. The sequenced material came from peripheral blood. The source is a woman aged 55-70 years with COVID-19, enrolled during active disease. V usage is TRBV14 and J usage is TRBJ2-7, with no clear D. The CDR3 region is CASSLLSSYEQYF. Here the CDR3 DNA reads TGTGCCAGCAGCCTCCTTTCGTCGTACGAGCAGTACTTC. The full variable domain, in which reference TRBV14 and TRBJ2-7 provide the parts outside the CDR3, is EAGVTQFPSHSVIEKGQTVTLRCDPISGHDNLYWYRRVMGKEIKFLLHFVKESKQDESGMPNNRFLAERTGGTYSTLKVQPAELEDSGVYFCASSLLSSYEQYFGPGTRLTVT.